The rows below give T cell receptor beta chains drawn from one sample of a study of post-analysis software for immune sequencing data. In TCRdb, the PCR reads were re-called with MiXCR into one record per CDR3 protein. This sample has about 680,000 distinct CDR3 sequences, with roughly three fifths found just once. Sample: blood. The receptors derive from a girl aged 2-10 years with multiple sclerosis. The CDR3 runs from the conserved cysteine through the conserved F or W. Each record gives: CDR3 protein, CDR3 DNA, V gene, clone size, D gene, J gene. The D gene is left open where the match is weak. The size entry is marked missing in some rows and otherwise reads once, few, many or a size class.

CDR3aa: CASGKRQGFPGANVLTF; CDR3nt: TGTGCCAGCGGGAAGAGACAGGGATTTCCTGGGGCCAACGTCCTGACTTTC; v_gene: TRBV6-1; abundance: NA; d_gene: TRBD1; j_gene: TRBJ2-6
CDR3aa: CASSPNRGKLNSEAFF; CDR3nt: TGTGCCAGCAGTCCGAACAGGGGGAAATTAAATAGTGAAGCTTTCTTT; v_gene: TRBV27; abundance: few; d_gene: TRBD1; j_gene: TRBJ1-1
CDR3aa: CASSPTGLADTDTQYF; CDR3nt: TGTGCCAGCTCACCCACGGGACTAGCGGACACAGATACGCAGTATTTT; v_gene: TRBV18; abundance: NA; d_gene: TRBD2; j_gene: TRBJ2-3
CDR3aa: CSASLGTDTQYF; CDR3nt: TGCAGTGCTAGCCTCGGCACAGATACGCAGTATTTT; v_gene: TRBV20-1; abundance: NA; d_gene: NA; j_gene: TRBJ2-3
CDR3aa: CSARGGPLSAEQFF; CDR3nt: TGCAGTGCTAGGGGCGGGCCCCTATCGGCTGAGCAGTTCTTC; v_gene: TRBV20-1; abundance: NA; d_gene: NA; j_gene: TRBJ2-1
CDR3aa: CSVVDVSYEQYF; CDR3nt: TGCAGCGTTGTCGACGTCTCCTACGAGCAGTACTTC; v_gene: TRBV29-1; abundance: NA; d_gene: NA; j_gene: TRBJ2-7
CDR3aa: CASGRQAGNGYTF; CDR3nt: TGTGCCAGCGGGAGACAGGCTGGGAATGGCTACACCTTC; v_gene: TRBV28; abundance: few; d_gene: NA; j_gene: TRBJ1-2
CDR3aa: CATSSRGGTGTERTVEQYF; CDR3nt: TGTGCCACCAGCAGTCGAGGGGGGACCGGGACGGAAAGAACGGTCGAGCAGTACTTC; v_gene: TRBV15; abundance: few; d_gene: NA; j_gene: TRBJ2-7
CDR3aa: CASSRTSGRSPFGLYEQYF; CDR3nt: TGTGCCAGCAGCCGGACTAGCGGGAGGTCCCCTTTCGGGCTCTACGAGCAGTACTTC; v_gene: TRBV3-1; abundance: NA; d_gene: TRBD2; j_gene: TRBJ2-7
CDR3aa: CASSPPNNPTSNEQFF; CDR3nt: TGTGCCAGCTCACCACCGAATAATCCGACCTCCAATGAGCAGTTCTTC; v_gene: TRBV18; abundance: NA; d_gene: NA; j_gene: TRBJ2-1
CDR3aa: CSANGLGYTF; CDR3nt: TGCAGTGCTAACGGCCTTGGCTACACCTTC; v_gene: TRBV20-1; abundance: once; d_gene: NA; j_gene: TRBJ1-2
CDR3aa: CASSPGLHVENEQFF; CDR3nt: TGCGCCAGCAGCCCCGGACTGCATGTTGAAAATGAGCAGTTCTTC; v_gene: TRBV5-1; abundance: NA; d_gene: NA; j_gene: TRBJ2-1
CDR3aa: CSVAHGQAGYGYTF; CDR3nt: TGCAGCGTGGCCCACGGACAGGCGGGCTATGGCTACACCTTC; v_gene: TRBV29-1; abundance: few; d_gene: TRBD1; j_gene: TRBJ1-2
CDR3aa: CASSQALRETQYF; CDR3nt: TGCGCCAGCAGCCAAGCCCTCAGGGAGACCCAGTACTTC; v_gene: TRBV4-3; abundance: few; d_gene: NA; j_gene: TRBJ2-5
CDR3aa: CASSPYRQGLKRYGYTF; CDR3nt: TGTGCCAGCAGTCCCTACCGACAGGGACTGAAGCGCTATGGCTACACCTTC; v_gene: TRBV27; abundance: NA; d_gene: TRBD1; j_gene: TRBJ1-2
CDR3aa: CATSVDEGGPLYF; CDR3nt: TGTGCTACTTCGGTGGATGAGGGTGGGCCTTTGTACTTC; v_gene: TRBV7-7; abundance: NA; d_gene: NA; j_gene: TRBJ2-4
CDR3aa: CASSLADKKAHNEQFF; CDR3nt: TGTGCCAGCAGCTTGGCCGACAAGAAGGCTCACAATGAGCAGTTCTTC; v_gene: TRBV13; abundance: NA; d_gene: NA; j_gene: TRBJ2-1
CDR3aa: CASSFLLAGGPNEQYF; CDR3nt: TGCGCCAGCAGCTTTTTGCTAGCGGGAGGGCCCAACGAGCAGTACTTC; v_gene: TRBV5-1; abundance: NA; d_gene: TRBD2; j_gene: TRBJ2-7
CDR3aa: CASRLAGMVETQYF; CDR3nt: TGCGCCAGCAGACTAGCCGGAATGGTGGAGACCCAGTACTTC; v_gene: TRBV5-1; abundance: NA; d_gene: NA; j_gene: TRBJ2-5
CDR3aa: CSVIGLRQANTGELFF; CDR3nt: TGCAGCGTTATAGGCCTTAGGCAGGCGAACACCGGGGAGCTGTTTTTT; v_gene: TRBV29-1; abundance: few; d_gene: NA; j_gene: TRBJ2-2
CDR3aa: CSVRTSGGPNTGELFF; CDR3nt: TGCAGCGTCCGGACTAGCGGGGGCCCGAACACCGGGGAGCTGTTTTTT; v_gene: TRBV29-1; abundance: once; d_gene: TRBD2; j_gene: TRBJ2-2
CDR3aa: CASSGGTGTPSGETQFF; CDR3nt: TGTGCCAGCAGTGGGGGAACCGGGACACCCTCGGGAGAGACCCAGTTCTTC; v_gene: TRBV25-1; abundance: NA; d_gene: NA; j_gene: TRBJ2-1
CDR3aa: CASSLTGPVNTEAFF; CDR3nt: TGTGCCAGCAGCTTAACGGGGCCCGTGAACACTGAAGCTTTCTTT; v_gene: TRBV7-3; abundance: NA; d_gene: NA; j_gene: TRBJ1-1
CDR3aa: CASSLQGLGDNEQFF; CDR3nt: TGCGCCAGCAGCTTGCAGGGACTGGGGGACAATGAGCAGTTCTTC; v_gene: TRBV5-1; abundance: NA; d_gene: NA; j_gene: TRBJ2-1
CDR3aa: CASGILSQETQYF; CDR3nt: TGTGCCAGCGGGATACTGTCGCAAGAGACCCAGTACTTC; v_gene: TRBV12-3/TRBV12-4; abundance: few; d_gene: NA; j_gene: TRBJ2-5
CDR3aa: CASRRTGGKNTEAFF; CDR3nt: TGTGCCAGCAGGAGGACAGGGGGCAAGAACACTGAAGCTTTCTTT; v_gene: TRBV6-2/TRBV6-3; abundance: NA; d_gene: TRBD1; j_gene: TRBJ1-1
CDR3aa: CASSPTSGGRNEQFF; CDR3nt: TGTGCCAGCAGTCCTACTAGCGGGGGCAGGAATGAGCAGTTCTTC; v_gene: TRBV6-2/TRBV6-3; abundance: NA; d_gene: TRBD2; j_gene: TRBJ2-1
CDR3aa: CASSPLRDSAHGYTF; CDR3nt: TGTGCCAGCAGCCCACTCCGGGACAGCGCGCATGGCTACACCTTC; v_gene: TRBV11-3; abundance: NA; d_gene: TRBD1; j_gene: TRBJ1-2
CDR3aa: CASSSLATEAFF; CDR3nt: TGTGCCAGCAGTTCCCTGGCAACTGAAGCTTTCTTT; v_gene: TRBV6-5; abundance: few; d_gene: NA; j_gene: TRBJ1-1
CDR3aa: CASSWVQGHLHF; CDR3nt: TGTGCCAGCAGCTGGGTACAGGGTCACCTCCACTTT; v_gene: TRBV7-2; abundance: NA; d_gene: NA; j_gene: TRBJ1-6
CDR3aa: CASSLSSLNTEAFF; CDR3nt: TGTGCCAGCAGCTTAAGCAGCTTGAACACTGAAGCTTTCTTT; v_gene: TRBV7-2; abundance: NA; d_gene: NA; j_gene: TRBJ1-1
CDR3aa: CASSLLPATGAGRNEQFF; CDR3nt: TGTGCCAGCAGCTTACTCCCGGCGACGGGAGCGGGGAGGAATGAGCAGTTCTTC; v_gene: TRBV7-2; abundance: NA; d_gene: TRBD2; j_gene: TRBJ2-1
CDR3aa: CSARGEVAGGTDTQYF; CDR3nt: TGCAGTGCTAGGGGGGAGGTAGCGGGGGGCACAGATACGCAGTATTTT; v_gene: TRBV20-1; abundance: NA; d_gene: TRBD2; j_gene: TRBJ2-3
CDR3aa: CAIRGPGGPEAFF; CDR3nt: TGTGCCATCAGAGGGCCAGGGGGCCCAGAAGCTTTCTTT; v_gene: TRBV10-3; abundance: NA; d_gene: TRBD1; j_gene: TRBJ1-1
CDR3aa: CASSFWGGGPSYEQYF; CDR3nt: TGTGCCAGCAGCTTCTGGGGCGGGGGCCCCTCCTACGAGCAGTACTTC; v_gene: TRBV5-5; abundance: NA; d_gene: NA; j_gene: TRBJ2-7
CDR3aa: CASSSTLAGVHYNEQFF; CDR3nt: TGTGCCAGCAGTTCGACCCTAGCGGGGGTTCACTACAATGAGCAGTTCTTC; v_gene: TRBV12-3/TRBV12-4; abundance: NA; d_gene: TRBD2; j_gene: TRBJ2-1
CDR3aa: CASSPRDRGGDEQFF; CDR3nt: TGCGCCAGCAGCCCCCGGGACAGGGGGGGAGATGAGCAGTTCTTC; v_gene: TRBV5-1; abundance: NA; d_gene: TRBD1; j_gene: TRBJ2-1
CDR3aa: CSVEGGGQGTTYEQYF; CDR3nt: TGCAGCGTTGAGGGGGGTGGACAGGGGACAACCTACGAGCAGTACTTC; v_gene: TRBV29-1; abundance: few; d_gene: TRBD1; j_gene: TRBJ2-7
CDR3aa: CASSHGQPNNEQFF; CDR3nt: TGCGCCAGCAGCCACGGACAACCGAACAATGAGCAGTTCTTC; v_gene: TRBV4-1; abundance: NA; d_gene: NA; j_gene: TRBJ2-1
CDR3aa: CASSLGGRPTDEQFF; CDR3nt: TGTGCCAGCAGCTTAGGCGGGAGGCCCACCGATGAGCAGTTCTTC; v_gene: TRBV11-2; abundance: NA; d_gene: TRBD2; j_gene: TRBJ2-1
CDR3aa: CASSEDRSGANVLTF; CDR3nt: TGTGCCAGCAGTGAAGACAGGTCTGGGGCCAACGTCCTGACTTTC; v_gene: TRBV2; abundance: NA; d_gene: NA; j_gene: TRBJ2-6
CDR3aa: CASSQGNRAETQYF; CDR3nt: TGTGCCAGCAGCCAAGGGAACAGGGCCGAGACCCAGTACTTC; v_gene: TRBV7-8; abundance: NA; d_gene: NA; j_gene: TRBJ2-5
CDR3aa: CSVNEGYTF; CDR3nt: TGCAGCGTTAACGAGGGCTACACCTTC; v_gene: TRBV29-1; abundance: NA; d_gene: NA; j_gene: TRBJ1-2
CDR3aa: CASSPSRLNEKLFF; CDR3nt: TGCGCCAGCAGCCCCAGTAGACTTAATGAAAAACTGTTTTTT; v_gene: TRBV4-3; abundance: NA; d_gene: NA; j_gene: TRBJ1-4
CDR3aa: CASSWGLAGTNTDTQYF; CDR3nt: TGTGCCAGCAGCTGGGGACTAGCGGGGACTAACACAGATACGCAGTATTTT; v_gene: TRBV7-9; abundance: NA; d_gene: TRBD2; j_gene: TRBJ2-3
CDR3aa: CASSPPFGTAYGYTF; CDR3nt: TGTGCCAGCAGCCCTCCATTCGGGACAGCCTATGGCTACACCTTC; v_gene: TRBV11-1; abundance: NA; d_gene: TRBD1; j_gene: TRBJ1-2
CDR3aa: CASSAEARDSGANVLTF; CDR3nt: TGTGCCAGCAGCGCCGAGGCACGGGACTCTGGGGCCAACGTCCTGACTTTC; v_gene: TRBV7-2; abundance: once; d_gene: NA; j_gene: TRBJ2-6
CDR3aa: CASTGGVSSYEQYF; CDR3nt: TGTGCCAGCACGGGGGGAGTGAGCTCCTACGAGCAGTACTTC; v_gene: TRBV6-6; abundance: few; d_gene: TRBD2; j_gene: TRBJ2-7